The 20 T cell receptor beta chains reported below all come from one sample, sequenced in a study of cytomegalovirus exposure and HLA in healthy donors. The PCR used 60 Vbeta and 13 Jbeta primers. TCRdb keeps only in-frame clones here, not all; method: immunoSEQ multiplex PCR. Of roughly 120,000 clones in the sample, approximately 80% were seen once. Input material: PBMCs. Receptors originate from a human donor in good health.

This clone appeared once. The rearrangement uses TRBV4-1 and TRBJ1-3, with unresolved D. V gave up 1 base and J gave up 0 bases, with 7 bases separating them. This CDR3 spans 15 amino acids. The V gene's germline CDR1 is MGHRA and CDR2 YSYEKL. CDR3 sequence: CASSQGPVSGNTIYF. The CDR3 bases are TGCGCCAGCAGCCAAGGGCCAGTCTCTGGAAACACCATATATTTT.

This chain joins TRBV27 and TRBJ2-7, with 9 positions matching TRBD1. Trimming at V came to 6 bases and at J to 2 bases, leaving 5 bases not matched to a gene. This CDR3 contains 14 residues. Germline V lookup: CDR1 MNHEY, CDR2 SMNVEV (reference sequence). The CDR3 sequence: CASRPGTGTYEQYF. CDR3 nucleotide sequence: TGTGCCAGCAGACCCGGGACAGGGACCTACGAGCAGTACTTC.

Relative to its sample, this clone is medium-sized. The rearrangement joins TRBV6-6 to TRBJ2-4, with TRBD2 as a possible D gene (5 bases). Between the trimmed V and J ends, which lost 2 bases and 5 bases, there was a span of 10 bases. CDR3 length: 14 residues. The germline CDR1 and CDR2 sequences are MNHNY and SVGAGI (reference sequence). CDR3 sequence: CASSYKGVENIQYF. CDR3 nucleotide sequence: TGTGCCAGCAGTTACAAGGGAGTGGAAAACATTCAGTACTTC.

The V and J genes are TRBV25-1 and TRBJ2-5; 8 bases agree with TRBD1. The J segment lost 5 bases and the V segment lost 2 bases, leaving 7 bases of the junction unmatched. The CDR3 sequence is 15 residues long. The V gene's germline CDR1 is MGHDK and CDR2 SYGVNS. CDR3 DNA: TGTGCCAGCAGTGAACATCGGACAGGGAGGGAGACCCAGTACTTC. Amino acid sequence: CASSEHRTGRETQYF.

The gene calls are TRBV9 and TRBJ2-5; no reliable D call. V dropped 0 bases and J dropped 1 base, with 13 bases sitting between them. Germline CDR1 reads SGDLS; CDR2 reads YYNGEE. The CDR3 totals 16 residues. CDR3 coding DNA: TGTGCCAGCAGCGTAGCTTTGGGCCGCTCCCAAGAGACCCAGTACTTC. Translated: CASSVALGRSQETQYF.

CDR3 residues: CASSSRTGQETQYF. Here the CDR3 DNA reads TGTGCCAGCAGCAGCCGGACAGGACAAGAGACCCAGTACTTC. The chain recombines TRBV7-9 with TRBJ2-5, with 7 bases identical to TRBD1. With 5 bases clipped from V and 2 bases from J, the junction kept 5 bases outside the gene matches. The CDR3 has 14 residues. Germline CDR1 is SEHNR and CDR2 is FQNEAQ (reference sequence). The full variable domain, in which reference TRBV7-9 and TRBJ2-5 provide the parts outside the CDR3, is DTGVSQNPRHKITKRGQNVTFRCDPISEHNRLYWYRQTLGQGPEFLTYFQNEAQLEKSRLLSDRFSAERPKGSFSTLEIQRTEQGDSAMYLCASSSRTGQETQYFGPGTRLLVL.

This clone turned up a few times. The gene calls are TRBV4-1 and TRBJ1-1; D not certain. Trimming took 0 bases from V and 4 from J, leaving 12 bases between them. Germline CDR1 and CDR2: MGHRA and YSYEKL. The CDR3 totals 15 residues. This CDR3 reads CASSQEPAAGTEAFF. The CDR3 DNA reads TGCGCCAGCAGCCAAGAACCCGCTGCGGGCACTGAAGCTTTCTTT.

A note on this clone: The junction and the germline gene differ at one end; a read error may be behind it. This chain joins TRBV7-2 and TRBJ1-5; TRBD1 might be the D (6 bases). CDR3 length: 15 residues. Germline loops: CDR1 SGHTA, CDR2 FQGNSA. This CDR3 is CASSLAQGRHQPRHF. The DNA of the CDR3 is TGTGCCAGCAGCTTAGCACAGGGTCGGCATCAGCCCCGGCATTTT.

The chain couples TRBV29-1 to TRBJ1-1, with D perhaps matching TRBD1 (5 bases). Trimming took 4 bases from V and 7 from J, leaving 7 bases between them. Germline loops: CDR1 SQVTM, CDR2 ANQGSEA. The CDR3 is 10 residues long. The CDR3 is CSVVTVEAFF. CDR3 nucleotide sequence: TGCAGCGTTGTGACAGTTGAAGCTTTCTTT.

The rearrangement joins TRBV5-4 to TRBJ2-3, with no clear D. V was pared by 4 bases and J by 2 bases, with 14 bases between. CDR3 size: 15 residues. CDR1 and CDR2 (germline): SGHNT, YYREEE (reference sequence). In DNA, the CDR3 is TGTGCCAGCAGCGTTACACAATTACCCACAGATACGCAGTATTTT. Amino acids: CASSVTQLPTDTQYF.

This chain joins TRBV28 and TRBJ1-4; unclear D gene. V lost 7 bases and J 8 bases, leaving 20 bases between the germline ends. The germline V gene has CDR1 MDHEN and CDR2 SYDVKM. This CDR3 region has 15 residues. CDR3 in DNA: TGTGCCAGCATTGCGCCCGACACGCCTTTAGAAAAACTGTTTTTT. It specifies CASIAPDTPLEKLFF.

The rearrangement uses TRBV5-1 and TRBJ2-7; 8 nucleotides agree with TRBD1. The CDR3 contains 15 residues. Germline V gene data show CDR1 as SGHRS and CDR2 as YFSETQ. V lost 0 bases, J lost 2 bases, and 4 bases stayed unmatched. CDR3 in DNA: TGCGCCAGCAGCTTGGTGCAGGGGGCAACCTACGAGCAGTACTTC. It encodes CASSLVQGATYEQYF.

J is TRBJ1-3 and V is TRBV5-6; D not resolved. Germline loops: CDR1 SGHDT, CDR2 YYEEEE. Trimming removed 2 bases from V and 7 bases from J, with 13 bases in between. The CDR3 covers 14 residues. The CDR3 loop is CASSFYQTGNTIYF. The CDR3 DNA reads as TGTGCCAGCAGCTTTTACCAGACGGGGAACACCATATATTTT.

This chain's CDR3 is CASGPKLSGVSSYNEQFF. CDR3 nucleotide sequence: TGTGCTAGTGGTCCCAAATTGAGCGGGGTTAGCTCCTACAATGAGCAGTTCTTC. The chain has TRBV12-5 and TRBJ2-1; TRBD2 matches 7 bases. The V and J ends lost 5 bases and 0 bases, in that order; junction bases with no gene match: 13. Germline V gene lookup returns CDR1 LGHNT and CDR2 FRNRAP. The CDR3 loop spans 18 amino acids.

This clone was picked up a small number of times. The chain recombines TRBV4-2 with TRBJ1-1; D is ambiguous. Germline CDR1 and CDR2: LGHNA and YNFKEQ. V lost 4 bases to trimming and J lost 0 bases, with 12 bases between them. This CDR3 comprises 15 residues. The CDR3 loop is CASSLTWEMNTEAFF. DNA of the CDR3: TGTGCCAGCAGCCTAACTTGGGAGATGAACACTGAAGCTTTCTTT.

The chain's CDR3 is CASSGTATNEKLFF. In DNA form, the CDR3 reads TGTGCCAGCAGTGGGACAGCAACTAATGAAAAACTGTTTTTT. This sequence joins TRBV27 and TRBJ1-4; TRBD1 agrees at 7 bases. Trimming took 5 bases from V and 0 from J; bases not matched to a gene: 0. Germline-derived CDR1 and CDR2 are MNHEY and SMNVEV (reference sequence). The CDR3 runs to 14 residues.

V and J are TRBV7-9 and TRBJ2-3, with a tentative D call TRBD1 (6 bases). V lost 0 bases to trimming and J lost 5 bases, with 21 bases between them. The length of the CDR3 is 18 residues. The germline V gene encodes CDR1 SEHNR and CDR2 FQNEAQ (reference sequence). The CDR3 sequence is CASSLAFRGIEGGDTQYF. CDR3 bases: TGTGCCAGCAGCTTAGCCTTCAGGGGCATAGAAGGGGGAGATACGCAGTATTTT.

The rearrangement joins TRBV6-1 to TRBJ2-1; D possibly corresponds to TRBD1 (7 bases). Germline CDR1 and CDR2: MNHNS and SASEGT. V lost 7 bases, J lost 6 bases, and 10 bases lay in between. The CDR3 runs to 12 residues. The CDR3 loop reads CASKQGGNEQFF. The CDR3 bases are TGTGCCAGCAAGCAGGGGGGCAATGAGCAGTTCTTC.

The chain employs TRBV15 and TRBJ2-3; D is perhaps TRBD1 (5 bases). Trimming shortened V by 0 bases and J by 2 bases, and 15 bases separated the two germline ends. The CDR3 runs 17 residues. Germline assignment: CDR1 LNHNV and CDR2 YYDKDF (reference sequence). The CDR3 loop reads CATSRDNRAGNTDTQYF. The CDR3 DNA sequence: TGTGCCACCAGCAGAGATAATCGGGCAGGGAACACAGATACGCAGTATTTT.

A word on this clone: Different DNA sequences within this sample yield the same CDR3. V is TRBV27 and J is TRBJ1-2, with 7 nucleotides matching TRBD1. Unmatched junction bases numbered 1, after V lost 7 bases and J lost 2 bases. CDR3 size: 12 residues. Germline V gene data show CDR1 as MNHEY and CDR2 as SMNVEV (reference sequence). In DNA form, the CDR3 reads TGTGCCAGCACGACAGGGAACTATGGCTACACCTTC. It codes for CASTTGNYGYTF.